The source of this T cell receptor beta chain is a study of cytomegalovirus exposure and HLA in healthy donors. Whole-study findings and limits: Looking again later, the authors saw that most CMV-associated TCR beta chains seemed HLA-restricted.

The sample holds one count of this clone. The antigen is undetermined. The PCR ran on 60 Vbeta and 13 Jbeta primers. The table came from immunoSEQ multiplex PCR; TCRdb's copy has only in-frame clones and leaves some out. The table records about 160,000 clones, 65% to 85% of them present only once. The CDR3 totals 17 residues. The V gene end was trimmed by 3 bases and the J gene end by 0 bases; junction bases not matched to a gene: 6. The germline V gene encodes CDR1 MRHNA and CDR2 SNTAGT. The receptor was derived from a woman between 50 and 59 years old in good health and CMV-seropositive. This chain uses TRBV6-4 with TRBJ2-1; TRBD2 aligns across 9 bases. What was sequenced was PBMCs. In DNA, the CDR3 is TGTGCCAGCAGTGATGGGTCTAGCGGGGCCTCCTACAATGAGCAGTTCTTC. The encoded protein is CASSDGSSGASYNEQFF.